The 5 T cell receptor beta chains presented below share a single source sample, sequenced in a study of cytomegalovirus exposure and HLA in healthy donors. 60 Vbeta and 13 Jbeta primers were used in PCR. TCRdb's table, derived via immunoSEQ multiplex PCR, lists solely in-frame clones and lacks some. This table holds about 50,000 clones, around four fifths found once. Sequenced sample: PBMCs. The receptors shown here come from a man aged 25-45 years in good health and CMV-seronegative.

V gene TRBV5-5 combines with J gene TRBJ1-4, with D uncertain. Germline V gene data show CDR1 as SGHKS and CDR2 as YYEKEE (reference sequence). The CDR3 is made up of 16 amino acids. V lost 0 bases to trimming and J lost 0 bases, with 9 bases between them. CDR3: CASSLGQASTNEKLFF. As DNA, the CDR3 is TGTGCCAGCAGCTTGGGCCAGGCTTCAACTAATGAAAAACTGTTTTTT. Filled out from reference TRBV5-5 and TRBJ1-4, the complete variable domain reads DAGVTQSPTHLIKTRGQQVTLRCSPISGHKSVSWYQQVLGQGPQFIFQYYEKEERGRGNFPDRFSARQFPNYSSELNVNALLLGDSALYLCASSLGQASTNEKLFFGSGTQLSVL.

This clone was found once. This rearrangement joins TRBV19 to TRBJ2-7; 7 positions match TRBD1. CDR3 length equals 13 residues. Germline CDR1 reads LNHDA; CDR2 reads SQIVND (reference sequence). J lost 2 bases, V lost 5 bases, and 3 bases had no gene match. CDR3 sequence: CASSGQVTYEQYF. The CDR3 DNA sequence: TGTGCCAGTAGTGGACAGGTAACCTACGAGCAGTACTTC.

This clone was observed once. V is TRBV19 and J is TRBJ2-7; 9 nucleotides line up with TRBD1. This CDR3 has 15 residues. The germline V gene has CDR1 LNHDA and CDR2 SQIVND (reference sequence). With V trimmed by 5 bases and J by 1 base, 6 bases remained unmatched. In DNA form, the CDR3 reads TGTGCCAGTAGTCAAGAGGGGACAGGGTCCTACGAGCAGTACTTC. It codes for CASSQEGTGSYEQYF.

This clone came up a few times. The chain carries TRBV2 and TRBJ2-6; the match to TRBD1 covers 10 bases. V lost 6 bases to trimming and J lost 3 bases; unmatched junction nucleotides: 2. Looked up from germline, CDR1 is SNHLY and CDR2 is FYNNEI. The CDR3 is 15 amino acids. The CDR3 is CASRDRGYGANVLTF. The DNA of the CDR3 is TGTGCCAGCAGGGACAGGGGGTATGGGGCCAACGTCCTGACTTTC.

The V gene is TRBV7-2, the J gene TRBJ2-3; D is unclear. Germline V gives CDR1 SGHTA, CDR2 FQGNSA. With 3 bases removed from V and 5 bases from J, the gap between germline ends came to 9 bases. The CDR3 length is 13 residues. The CDR3 reads CASSFRVGDTQYF. The CDR3 bases are TGTGCCAGCAGCTTCCGGGTGGGAGATACGCAGTATTTT.